A single sample gave rise to the 23 T cell receptor beta chains below, sequenced in a study of shared clonotypes between healthy human individuals. Sequencing was performed with immunoSEQ multiplex PCR; in TCRdb, only in-frame clones are kept and a portion is missing. Among fewer than 550,000 clones listed, over 75% were seen once. Specimen: PBMCs. The receptors were gathered from a woman in her forties in good health. Some clones in this sample may be carry-over from other donors' samples.

V is TRBV7-9 and J is TRBJ2-2, with D possibly being TRBD1 (6 bases). Trimming shortened V by 5 bases and J by 5 bases, and 12 bases separated the two germline ends. The CDR3 totals 14 residues. Germline-derived CDR1 and CDR2 are SEHNR and FQNEAQ (reference sequence). The CDR3 DNA is TGTGCCAGCAGCAAGTGGACAGAAACCGGGGAGCTGTTTTTT. It translates to CASSKWTETGELFF.

This clone is a singleton in its sample. The chain links TRBV5-1 to TRBJ1-1; 11 nucleotides line up with TRBD1. The CDR3 runs 16 residues. Looked up from germline, CDR1 is SGHRS and CDR2 is YFSETQ. V trimming: 4 bases; J trimming: 4 bases; junction bases outside the gene matches: 9. Here the CDR3 reads CASSLGSDRGRTEAFF. The CDR3 DNA follows: TGCGCCAGCAGCCTCGGATCGGACAGGGGGCGCACTGAAGCTTTCTTT.

The chain links TRBV2 to TRBJ2-3; a possible D gene is TRBD2 (6 bases). CDR3 length equals 14 residues. Trimming stripped 4 bases from V and 2 bases from J, with 10 bases between. Germline V gene sequence: CDR1 SNHLY, CDR2 FYNNEI. In nucleotides, the CDR3 is TGTGCCAGCAGTGGGAGGAGGGACACAGATACGCAGTATTTT. Amino acid sequence: CASSGRRDTDTQYF.

V usage is TRBV27 and J usage is TRBJ2-2, with D possibly being TRBD1 or TRBD2 (5 bases each). Germline lookup yields CDR1 MNHEY and CDR2 SMNVEV (reference sequence). V dropped 3 bases and J dropped 6 bases, with 11 bases sitting between them. The CDR3 contains 14 residues. Here the CDR3 DNA reads TGTGCCAGCAGTTTGTTGGGGGAACCCGGGGAGCTGTTTTTT. Amino acids: CASSLLGEPGELFF.

This clone was seen just once. The chain combines TRBV4-2 with TRBJ2-7; TRBD1 agrees at 10 bases. Germline-derived CDR1 and CDR2 are LGHNA and YNFKEQ. This CDR3 is built from 15 residues. Trimming took 4 bases from V and 0 from J; bases not matched to a gene: 3. The CDR3 coding sequence is TGTGCCAGCAGCCCGGGACAGGGGTACTCCTACGAGCAGTACTTC. Translation gives CASSPGQGYSYEQYF.

The J gene is TRBJ2-7, the V gene TRBV14; TRBD2 matches at 8 bases. V lost 0 bases, J lost 5 bases, and 3 bases stayed unmatched. The CDR3 length is 14 residues. Germline V CDR1 and CDR2: SGHDN, FVKESK. The CDR3 loop is CASSQDLTSDEQYF. DNA of the CDR3: TGTGCCAGCAGCCAAGATCTGACTAGCGACGAGCAGTACTTC.

The V call is TRBV11-2, the J call TRBJ1-2; possibly TRBD1 for D (6 bases). The CDR3 is made up of 13 amino acids. Germline CDR1 reads SGHAT; CDR2 reads FQNNGV. The V gene lost 4 bases and the J gene lost 4 bases, with 10 bases spanning the gap. CDR3 nucleotide sequence: TGTGCCAGCAGCTCCAGGGGTGGCTATGGCTACACCTTC. This translates into CASSSRGGYGYTF.

This clone has a single count. The V call is TRBV9, the J call TRBJ2-3; weak D call: TRBD1 (6 bases). The V end lost 4 bases, the J end lost 7 bases, and 16 bases lay between the germline ends. The CDR3 is made up of 14 amino acids. From germline, CDR1 is SGDLS and CDR2 YYNGEE. The CDR3 bases are TGTGCCAGCAGCCCTTCGCAGGGGTCCTATACGCAGTATTTT. The encoded protein is CASSPSQGSYTQYF.

The genes are TRBV19 and TRBJ2-2; D might be TRBD2 (5 bases). The CDR3 is 15 residues long. Germline V gene sequence: CDR1 LNHDA, CDR2 SQIVND (reference sequence). The V end lost 4 bases, the J end lost 3 bases, and 12 bases lay between the germline ends. The CDR3 sequence: CASSTSRRYTGELFF. CDR3 nucleotide sequence: TGTGCCAGTAGTACCTCTAGGAGGTACACCGGGGAGCTGTTTTTT.

This clone came up a few times. The chain is built from TRBV7-9 and TRBJ2-5, with TRBD2 matching 11 bases. The CDR3 length is 17 residues. Germline CDR1 SEHNR, CDR2 FQNEAQ (reference sequence). J gave up 6 bases and V 1 base, and 10 bases lay outside the gene matches. The CDR3 sequence is CASSLDWASGGRKTQYF. Written as DNA, the CDR3 is TGTGCCAGCAGCTTAGATTGGGCTAGCGGGGGGAGAAAGACCCAGTACTTC.

Ten or more counts support this clone. This chain links TRBV6-4 with TRBJ2-2, with 8 positions matching TRBD1. The length of the CDR3 is 15 residues. Germline lookup yields CDR1 MRHNA and CDR2 SNTAGT. The J segment lost 6 bases and the V segment lost 0 bases, leaving 3 bases of the junction unmatched. This CDR3 reads CASSDSQGAPGELFF. Written as DNA, the CDR3 is TGTGCCAGCAGTGACTCCCAGGGGGCCCCCGGGGAGCTGTTTTTT.

A word on this clone: Just one base apart from a much larger clone, this may be a read error. Different DNA sequences within this sample yield the same CDR3. V is TRBV6-5 and J is TRBJ2-7, with D perhaps given as TRBD1 or TRBD2 (5 bases each). CDR1 is MNHEY, CDR2 SVGAGI, per germline. The CDR3 totals 13 residues. The CDR3 loop reads CASRNPDGDEQYF. CDR3 bases: TGTGCCAGCAGGAACCCGGACGGGGACGAACAGTACTTC.

The chain is built from TRBV28 and TRBJ2-5, with 7 positions matching TRBD2. Germline lookup yields CDR1 MDHEN and CDR2 SYDVKM. The V gene end was trimmed by 3 bases and the J gene end by 4 bases; junction bases not matched to a gene: 5. The CDR3 extends over 14 amino acids. CDR3 sequence reads: CASSFWREGETQYF. CDR3 bases: TGTGCCAGCAGTTTTTGGAGGGAGGGAGAGACCCAGTACTTC.

The CDR3 DNA reads TGTGCCAGCAGTGAATTACCTCTGAACTCCTACGAGCAGTACTTC. Its protein product is CASSELPLNSYEQYF. The chain carries TRBV6-1 and TRBJ2-7; D unresolved. V lost 2 bases, J lost 0 bases, and 11 bases lay in between. Germline CDR1 is MNHNS and CDR2 is SASEGT. This CDR3 spans 15 amino acids.

CDR3 loop: CAISEPTSYNEQFF. DNA of the CDR3: TGTGCCATCAGTGAGCCCACTAGTTACAATGAGCAGTTCTTC. The chain joins TRBV10-3 to TRBJ2-1, with TRBD2 as a possible D gene (5 bases). Trimming cost V 2 bases and J 4 bases, with 9 bases left between them. Germline V gives CDR1 ENHRY, CDR2 SYGVKD. The CDR3 is 14 residues long.

J is TRBJ2-7 and V is TRBV9; 11 bases agree with TRBD2. V shed 0 bases and J 5 bases; nucleotides not matched to a gene: 7. This CDR3 is 16 amino acids long. The V gene's germline CDR1 is SGDLS and CDR2 YYNGEE. CDR3 in amino acids: CASSVGSGRAVHEQYF. In DNA, the CDR3 is TGTGCCAGCAGCGTAGGTAGCGGGAGGGCCGTCCACGAGCAGTACTTC.

This chain uses TRBV11-2 with TRBJ1-3; 8 bases fit TRBD1. The CDR3 runs 17 residues. V gave up 3 bases and J gave up 2 bases; unmatched junction bases: 9. CDR1 and CDR2 (germline): SGHAT, FQNNGV. The CDR3 DNA reads TGTGCCAGCAGCTTCCAGGGGGCGCGGGAGACTGGAAACACCATATATTTT. Its protein is CASSFQGARETGNTIYF.

As regards this clone: Since a far larger clone is one base different, this is likely a read error. The chain links TRBV29-1 to TRBJ2-7; TRBD1 might be the D (5 bases). The CDR3 runs to 14 residues. Germline V gene sequence: CDR1 SQVTM, CDR2 ANQGSEA. V was cut by 3 bases and J by 9 bases, with 21 bases left in between. CDR3 residues: CSVDRALSVDGQYF. Here the CDR3 DNA reads TGCAGCGTTGACAGGGCTTTGAGCGTGGACGGGCAGTACTTC.

The chain uses TRBV7-2 and TRBJ1-5; D possibly corresponds to TRBD1 (6 bases). The germline V and J ends were trimmed by 7 bases and 6 bases, with 16 bases remaining between them. The CDR3 consists of 14 residues. Looked up from germline, CDR1 is SGHTA and CDR2 is FQGNSA. The CDR3 sequence is CASNSAGGGQPQHF. CDR3 DNA sequence: TGTGCCAGCAACAGTGCGGGGGGCGGTCAGCCCCAGCATTTT.

The rearrangement uses TRBV5-4 and TRBJ2-7; 12 bases match TRBD2. The CDR3 sequence is 14 residues long. The germline V gene encodes CDR1 SGHNT and CDR2 YYREEE (reference sequence). Trimming took 1 base from V and 5 from J; bases not matched to a gene: 1. The CDR3 sequence: CASSLSSGRDEQYF. In DNA, the CDR3 is TGTGCCAGCAGCTTGTCTAGCGGGAGGGACGAGCAGTACTTC.

On this clone: One base away lies a much larger clone, so this may be a sequencing read error. In the same sample, other DNA sequences code for this CDR3. The chain couples TRBV30 to TRBJ1-5; tentatively, D is TRBD1 (6 bases). The CDR3 totals 13 residues. The ends were cut back, 0 bases at V and 4 bases at J, with 7 bases in the middle. CDR1 and CDR2 from the germline V gene are GTSNPN and SVGIG (reference sequence). The CDR3 is CAWSVGGNQPQHF. In DNA, the CDR3 is TGTGCCTGGAGTGTAGGGGGAAATCAGCCCCAGCATTTT.

In this sample, this clone turned up once. The V call is TRBV5-4, the J call TRBJ2-3; 12 bases fit TRBD2. The CDR3 spans 16 residues. Germline-derived CDR1 and CDR2 are SGHNT and YYREEE (reference sequence). J gave up 2 bases and V 3 bases, and 4 bases lay outside the gene matches. CDR3 DNA: TGTGCCAGCAGCTCCCTAGCGGGAGGGCCCACAGATACGCAGTATTTT. It yields the protein CASSSLAGGPTDTQYF.

The chain has TRBV23-1 and TRBJ2-7; a possible D gene is TRBD1 (5 bases). TRBV23-1 is labeled an ORF, and its function is uncertain. The CDR3 runs 15 residues. Trimming removed 4 bases from V and 0 bases from J, with 13 bases in between. CDR3 nucleotide sequence: TGCGCCAGCAGTCGAGAGATGACAGTCTCCTACGAGCAGTACTTC. It codes for CASSREMTVSYEQYF.